This T cell receptor (beta chain) was captured by sequencing in a study of CD8 T cells in ankylosing spondylitis. Study conclusions and caveats: Prior work had noted some motif variants in reactive arthritis blood and synovial fluid. Clones linked to disease were reported to show significant enrichment in matched ankylosing spondylitis synovial fluid. Within ankylosing spondylitis blood, a TCR beta motif made up of eight or nine highly homologous variants appeared to be characteristic.

Remarks on this clonotype: Its target is not known.

For TCR beta, libraries came from quantitative 5'-RACE with molecular barcodes. TCRdb re-analysed the 5' RACE reads in MiXCR, keeping a single row per CDR3 protein. The sample has 270,000 or so distinct CDR3 sequences; over 15% are singletons. Germline V gives CDR1 MGHRA, CDR2 YSYEKL. The CDR3 length is 17 residues. The V end lost 4 bases, the J end lost 9 bases, and 25 bases lay between the germline ends. This receptor was taken from a male donor with ankylosing spondylitis or in good health (not recorded which). This chain connects TRBV4-1 to TRBJ2-1; unclear D gene. Sequencing used blood, either unsorted or a sorted T cell fraction (not recorded which). This CDR3 reads CASSRDGLRQQWGEQFF. The DNA of the CDR3 is TGCGCCAGCAGCCGCGATGGTTTGCGTCAACAATGGGGTGAGCAGTTCTTC.